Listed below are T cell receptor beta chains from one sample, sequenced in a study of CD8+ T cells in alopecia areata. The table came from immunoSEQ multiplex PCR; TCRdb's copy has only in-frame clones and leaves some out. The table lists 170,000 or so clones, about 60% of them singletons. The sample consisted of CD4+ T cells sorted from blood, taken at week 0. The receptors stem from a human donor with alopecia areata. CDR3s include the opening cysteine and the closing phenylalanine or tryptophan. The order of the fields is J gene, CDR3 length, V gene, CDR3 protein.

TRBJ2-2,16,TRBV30,CAWSVRGLVGTGELFF
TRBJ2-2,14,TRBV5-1,CASSLGQNTGELFF
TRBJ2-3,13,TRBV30,CAWRGGVTDTQYF
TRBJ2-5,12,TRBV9,CASSVSGETQYF
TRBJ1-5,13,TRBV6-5,CASSLDSYQPQHF
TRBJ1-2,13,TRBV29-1,CSVQREVNYGYTF
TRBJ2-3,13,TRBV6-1,CASKREPTDTQYF
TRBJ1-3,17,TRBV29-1,CSVEETGYSSSGNTIYF
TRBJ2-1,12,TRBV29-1,CSRWPRARQQFF
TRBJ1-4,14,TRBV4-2,CASSQDAGEEKLFF
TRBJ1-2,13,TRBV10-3,CATRTQGEGGYTF
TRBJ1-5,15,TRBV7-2,CASSPTGVSNQPQHF
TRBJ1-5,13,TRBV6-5,CASSTGFGQPQHF
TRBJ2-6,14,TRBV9,CASSARSGANVLTF
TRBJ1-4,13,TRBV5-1,CATSRGTNEKLFF
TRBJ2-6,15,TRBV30,CAWNLGGPGANVLTF
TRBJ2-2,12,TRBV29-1,CSVRPYTGELFF
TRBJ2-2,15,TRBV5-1,CASGRGSANTGELFF
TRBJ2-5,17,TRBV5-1,CASSSRPTSGAQETQYF
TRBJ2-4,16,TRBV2,CASSEALGGDKNIQYF
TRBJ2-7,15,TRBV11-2,CASSLSWGGLGEQYF
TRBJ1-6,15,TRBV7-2,CASSLESGRNSPLHF
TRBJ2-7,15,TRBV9,CASSVEGHGETGQYF
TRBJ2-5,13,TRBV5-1,CASGVGLGETQYF
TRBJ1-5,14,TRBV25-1,CASSLTGFNQPQHF
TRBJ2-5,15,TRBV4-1,CASSLQGQGRETQYF
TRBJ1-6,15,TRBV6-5,CASSRPGRKNSPLHF
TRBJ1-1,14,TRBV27,CASSVQTGNTEAFF
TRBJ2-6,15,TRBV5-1,CASRATVQEANVLTF
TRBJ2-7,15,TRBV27,CASSLRQGAGYEQYF
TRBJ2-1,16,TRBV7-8,CASSLVREFGNDEQFF
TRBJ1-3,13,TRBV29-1,CSVAVVSGNTIYF
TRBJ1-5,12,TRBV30,CAWSRGSQPQHF
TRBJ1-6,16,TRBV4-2,CASSPRGQTYNSPLHF
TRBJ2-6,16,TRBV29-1,CSVAFSGHSGANVLTF
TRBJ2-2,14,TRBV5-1,CASSAPWNTGELFF
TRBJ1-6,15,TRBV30,CAWSVQNSGNSPLHF